The 32 T cell receptor beta chains given below trace back to one sample, sequenced in a study of CD8+CD57+ T cells in acquired aplastic anemia. The template used for profiling TCR beta VDJ and CDR3 was genomic DNA. MiXCR, applied by TCRdb to the reads, yields one record per CDR3 protein. Counted here are roughly 290,000 distinct CDR3 sequences, under 65% occurring once; the ten biggest clones make up around 1.2%. Only patients with CD8+CD57+ cell expansion on flow cytometry were chosen for sequencing. Sample: sorted CD4+, CD8+, or CD8+CD57+ T cells (not recorded which) from PBMCs. These receptors all stem from a human donor with aplastic anemia.

This chain connects TRBV12-3 or TRBV12-4 to TRBJ1-1, with no clear D. CDR3 size: 11 residues. Trimming cost V 6 bases and J 7 bases, with 9 bases left between them. CDR3 loop: CASRGFDEAFF. CDR3 nucleotides: TGTGCCAGCAGGGGTTTTGATGAAGCTTTCTTT.

This clonotype occurred a few times. This chain joins TRBV18 and TRBJ1-2, with TRBD1 matching 7 bases. The ends lost 6 bases at V and 1 base at J; junction bases unmatched: 11. Per germline, CDR1 KGHSH and CDR2 LQKENI. This CDR3 is built from 16 residues. CDR3 amino acids: CASSPVGQLYNYGYTF. CDR3 in DNA: TGTGCCAGCTCGCCCGTGGGACAGCTGTATAACTATGGCTACACCTTC.

The CDR3 region is CASSPASAGELFF. The CDR3 DNA follows: TGTGCCAGCAGCCCAGCTAGCGCCGGGGAGCTGTTTTTT. This chain links TRBV11-3 with TRBJ2-2; maybe TRBD2 (6 bases). Deletions cut 5 bases from V and 6 bases from J, with 10 bases between. The CDR3 is 13 amino acids. Germline-derived CDR1 and CDR2 are SGHNT and YENEEA.

The chain combines TRBV10-1 with TRBJ2-7, with 7 bases lining up with TRBD1. CDR3 length: 15 residues. The V and J ends lost 5 bases and 5 bases, in that order; junction bases with no gene match: 12. CDR1 is WNHNN and CDR2 is SYGVQD in the germline V gene (reference sequence). The DNA of the CDR3 is TGCGCCAGCAGTCCCGACAGGGAACTTAAAGACGAGCAGTACTTC. It is translated as CASSPDRELKDEQYF.

The chain links TRBV2 to TRBJ2-7; the D is unclear. From germline, CDR1 is SNHLY and CDR2 FYNNEI. Deletions cut 3 bases from V and 5 bases from J, with 5 bases between. The CDR3 has 11 amino acids. The CDR3 here is CASSDLDEQYF. Written as DNA, the CDR3 is TGTGCCAGCAGTGATCTAGACGAGCAGTACTTC.

V usage is TRBV19 and J usage is TRBJ2-7, with 9 bases fitting TRBD1. The trim removed 5 bases at V and 4 bases at J, leaving 6 bases unmatched. Germline V gene data show CDR1 as LNHDA and CDR2 as SQIVND (reference sequence). CDR3 length equals 14 residues. The CDR3 DNA reads TGTGCCAGTAGTCGCCGGGACAGGGCGTACGAGCAGTACTTC. This gives the protein CASSRRDRAYEQYF. Filled out from reference TRBV19 and TRBJ2-7, the complete variable domain reads DGGITQSPKYLFRKEGQNVTLSCEQNLNHDAMYWYRQDPGQGLRLIYYSQIVNDFQKGDIAEGYSVSREKKESFPLTVTSAQKNPTAFYLCASSRRDRAYEQYFGPGTRLTVT.

The chain employs TRBV10-3 and TRBJ2-3, with 8 nucleotides matching TRBD2. The V and J ends lost 10 bases and 5 bases, in that order; junction bases with no gene match: 5. The CDR3 has 12 residues. Germline CDR1 ENHRY, CDR2 SYGVKD. The CDR3 region has the DNA TGTGCCAAGCGGGAGTACAAAGATACGCAGTATTTT. Encoded protein: CAKREYKDTQYF.

The rearrangement links TRBV5-4 to TRBJ2-1; TRBD2 might be the D (5 bases). The germline CDR1 and CDR2 sequences are SGHNT and YYREEE (reference sequence). The CDR3 has 15 amino acids. Trimming left V 3 bases short and J 2 bases short, with 12 bases between. DNA of the CDR3: TGTGCCAGCAGCTGGGCCCCCGGGGCCTACAATGAGCAGTTCTTC. This gives the protein CASSWAPGAYNEQFF.

This clonotype has a handful of counts. The chain recombines TRBV10-3 with TRBJ2-1, with 10 bases matching TRBD2. With 5 bases clipped from V and 4 bases from J, the junction kept 5 bases outside the gene matches. CDR1 is ENHRY and CDR2 is SYGVKD in the germline V gene. This CDR3 is 15 amino acids long. The CDR3 loop reads CAISSSGGQYNEQFF. The CDR3 nucleotides read TGTGCCATCAGTTCTAGCGGGGGCCAATACAATGAGCAGTTCTTC.

This rearrangement joins TRBV24-1 to TRBJ2-1; no firm D call. The germline gives CDR1 KGHDR, CDR2 SFDVKD. This CDR3 region has 12 residues. V lost 0 bases, J lost 10 bases, and 6 bases lay in between. This chain's CDR3 is CATSDLGKEQFF. CDR3 in DNA: TGTGCCACCAGTGATTTGGGGAAGGAGCAGTTCTTC.

In its sample, this clonotype was seen many times. The chain is built from TRBV20-1 and TRBJ2-7; tentatively, D is TRBD2 (5 bases). Germline loops: CDR1 DFQATT, CDR2 SNEGSKA (reference sequence). Trimming shortened V by 5 bases and J by 2 bases, and 13 bases separated the two germline ends. The CDR3 extends over 13 amino acids. The CDR3 DNA reads as TGCAGTGCTGGGAGTGGGATGACCTACGAGCAGTACTTC. Amino acid sequence: CSAGSGMTYEQYF.

There are many counts of this clonotype. The chain joins TRBV7-9 to TRBJ1-2; D gene ambiguous. V lost 3 bases, J lost 0 bases, and 5 bases lay in between. The CDR3 sequence is 13 residues long. Germline CDR1 SEHNR, CDR2 FQNEAQ (reference sequence). The CDR3 coding sequence is TGTGCCAGCAGCTTGAACGCTAACTATGGCTACACCTTC. It translates to CASSLNANYGYTF. Based on the CDR3 plus reference TRBV7-9 and TRBJ1-2, the full variable domain is DTGVSQNPRHKITKRGQNVTFRCDPISEHNRLYWYRQTLGQGPEFLTYFQNEAQLEKSRLLSDRFSAERPKGSFSTLEIQRTEQGDSAMYLCASSLNANYGYTFGSGTRLTVV.

As concerns this clonotype: A much bigger clone sits one base away, suggesting this may be a read error. The genes are TRBV2 and TRBJ2-1; 15 bases map to TRBD2. This CDR3 region has 15 residues. The junction had 6 bases not matched to a gene; V was cut back by 8 bases and J by 7 bases. Germline V gene data show CDR1 as SNHLY and CDR2 as FYNNEI. The CDR3 bases are TGTGCCAGCGGTTACGGGACTAGCGGGAGGAATGAGCAGTTCTTC. It yields the protein CASGYGTSGRNEQFF.

CDR3 loop: CAISESPLTSGRADTQYF. The DNA for the CDR3 is TGTGCCATCAGTGAGTCTCCCCTGACTAGCGGGAGGGCAGATACGCAGTATTTT. The chain has TRBV10-3 and TRBJ2-3, with 14 bases aligning to TRBD2. The J segment lost 4 bases and the V segment lost 0 bases, leaving 6 bases of the junction unmatched. From germline, CDR1 is ENHRY and CDR2 SYGVKD. The CDR3 sequence is 18 residues long.

A remark on this clonotype: This may come from a read error, since a much larger clone is one base off. This rearrangement joins TRBV3-1 to TRBJ2-1; D call uncertain. Germline loops: CDR1 LGHDT, CDR2 YNNKEL (reference sequence). The CDR3 totals 14 residues. Trimming stripped 1 base from V and 15 bases from J, with 19 bases between. The CDR3 nucleotides are TGTGCCAGCAGCCAAGGAGTGGATAGGGTAGGTGCGTTCTTC. It encodes CASSQGVDRVGAFF.

The chain recombines TRBV20-1 with TRBJ1-1, with D unresolved. The CDR3 is 12 amino acids. The V end lost 3 bases, the J end lost 8 bases, and 13 bases lay between the germline ends. Germline CDR1 is DFQATT and CDR2 is SNEGSKA (reference sequence). This CDR3 reads CSASGFGGEAFF. The CDR3 DNA follows: TGCAGTGCTAGTGGGTTCGGAGGGGAAGCTTTCTTT.

V gene TRBV19 combines with J gene TRBJ1-2; no clear D gene. Per germline, CDR1 LNHDA and CDR2 SQIVND (reference sequence). V shed 4 bases and J shed 5 bases, with 8 bases lying between them. The CDR3 has 12 amino acids. In DNA form, the CDR3 reads TGTGCCAGTAGTACTACTAGGTATGGCTACACCTTC. It encodes CASSTTRYGYTF.

This chain links TRBV11-2 with TRBJ2-5; 7 bases are shared with TRBD2. The V gene end was trimmed by 4 bases and the J gene end by 5 bases; junction bases not matched to a gene: 13. Germline CDR1 is SGHAT and CDR2 is FQNNGV. The CDR3 extends over 16 amino acids. The CDR3 region has the DNA TGTGCCAGCAGCTCAGGAACGGGAGGTTTGCAGGAGACCCAGTACTTC. It translates to CASSSGTGGLQETQYF.

As concerns this clonotype: It is likely a read error, because the conserved phenylalanine at the end of the CDR3 is missing. Because the CDR3's place on the DNA is in doubt, the DNA is left out and the CDR3 is given as listed by TCRdb. CDR3 protein: CASSLGQGGRPST. The V gene is TRBV7-9, the J gene TRBJ2-5; TRBD1 reflects the table's D call only, with no check against the DNA. The CDR3 contains 13 residues when both ends are counted. Looked up from germline, CDR1 is SEHNR and CDR2 is FQNEAQ (reference sequence).

J is TRBJ2-3 and V is TRBV2; D may be TRBD2 (6 bases). Germline assignment: CDR1 SNHLY and CDR2 FYNNEI. V was cut by 6 bases and J by 2 bases, with 21 bases left in between. This CDR3 spans 17 amino acids. In DNA, the CDR3 is TGTGCCAGCAGGTTGACTGAGTCTAGCGACACCACAGATACGCAGTATTTT. It specifies CASRLTESSDTTDTQYF.

The CDR3 DNA sequence: TGTGCCAGCAGCCCGGTTCAGGGGGTTGGCGAGCAGTACTTC. Amino acid sequence: CASSPVQGVGEQYF. The chain carries TRBV7-9 and TRBJ2-7; 7 bases line up with TRBD1. CDR3 size: 14 residues. The germline V gene has CDR1 SEHNR and CDR2 FQNEAQ (reference sequence). Germline trimming cut 5 bases from V and 6 bases from J; bases unmatched to any gene: 10.

The chain uses TRBV7-3 and TRBJ1-6; 8 positions match TRBD1. Germline V gene lookup returns CDR1 SGHTA and CDR2 FQGTGA. With 5 bases clipped from V and 8 bases from J, the junction kept 14 bases outside the gene matches. The length of the CDR3 is 17 residues. CDR3 sequence: CASSRPAGQGLDSPLHF. The DNA for the CDR3 is TGTGCCAGCAGCCGCCCCGCCGGACAGGGCTTAGATTCACCCCTCCACTTT.

The chain employs TRBV2 and TRBJ2-7; 8 bases match TRBD1. The V segment lost 2 bases and the J segment 0 bases; nucleotides outside the gene matches: 6. The CDR3 length is 16 residues. Germline V gene data show CDR1 as SNHLY and CDR2 as FYNNEI. The CDR3 loop is CASSERDRIISYEQYF. For the CDR3, the DNA is TGTGCCAGCAGTGAACGGGACAGGATCATCTCCTACGAGCAGTACTTC.

This clonotype was seen only a few times. The V call is TRBV11-2, the J call TRBJ2-7; TRBD1 matches 8 bases. V shed 5 bases and J 4 bases; nucleotides not matched to a gene: 16. Germline assignment: CDR1 SGHAT and CDR2 FQNNGV. The CDR3 length is 17 residues. CDR3 coding DNA: TGTGCCAGCAGCCCCCCCCACCCCCTGACAGGGGTATACGAGCAGTACTTC. Its protein product is CASSPPHPLTGVYEQYF.

The sample holds one count of this clonotype. V is TRBV19 and J is TRBJ2-7; unclear D gene. V was cut by 3 bases and J by 3 bases, with 9 bases left in between. Germline V gene data show CDR1 as LNHDA and CDR2 as SQIVND (reference sequence). CDR3 length: 13 residues. The CDR3 sequence is CASSITWGYEQYF. In DNA, the CDR3 is TGTGCCAGTAGTATCACCTGGGGCTACGAGCAGTACTTC.

The rearrangement uses TRBV7-9 and TRBJ1-1, with a possible D match to TRBD1 (6 bases). This CDR3 comprises 15 residues. Trimming left V 5 bases short and J 4 bases short, with 17 bases between. The germline V gene has CDR1 SEHNR and CDR2 FQNEAQ (reference sequence). The CDR3 protein is CASSQGLTGPTEAFF. In DNA, the CDR3 is TGTGCCAGCAGCCAGGGGCTTACAGGGCCCACTGAAGCTTTCTTT.

In its sample, this clonotype was seen a few times. The V gene is TRBV7-2, the J gene TRBJ2-3; 7 nucleotides match TRBD2. The V and J ends lost 5 bases and 7 bases, in that order; junction bases with no gene match: 12. The CDR3 contains 15 residues. CDR1 and CDR2 (germline): SGHTA, FQGNSA. The CDR3 DNA sequence: TGTGCCAGCAGCCTACTAGCGACCCGCGCGAATACGCAGTATTTT. It encodes CASSLLATRANTQYF.

The rearrangement joins TRBV20-1 to TRBJ2-1, with TRBD2 as a possible D gene (6 bases). CDR1 and CDR2 (germline): DFQATT, SNEGSKA (reference sequence). Trimming cost V 5 bases and J 2 bases, with 16 bases left between them. This CDR3 spans 15 amino acids. As DNA, the CDR3 is TGCAGTGCTGGACCCCTAGCGAGTCCCTACAATGAGCAGTTCTTC. Protein product: CSAGPLASPYNEQFF.

This clonotype was counted once. This chain connects TRBV7-9 to TRBJ2-6; D is undetermined. Germline CDR1 SEHNR, CDR2 FQNEAQ (reference sequence). This CDR3 has 16 amino acids. V was clipped by 2 bases and J by 0 bases, with 8 bases between them. CDR3 sequence: CASSLSTRSGANVLTF. The CDR3 DNA follows: TGTGCCAGCAGCTTAAGTACCCGCTCTGGGGCCAACGTCCTGACTTTC.

Turning to this clonotype: A single base separates this from a much larger clone, so it may be a read error. The rearrangement links TRBV6-5 to TRBJ2-1, with TRBD1 matching over 12 bases. Germline assignment: CDR1 MNHEY and CDR2 SVGAGI. This CDR3 comprises 15 residues. V trimming: 5 bases; J trimming: 10 bases; junction bases outside the gene matches: 9. DNA of the CDR3: TGTGCCAGCAGTGAAGGGACAGGGGGCCCCTACGAGCAGTTCTTC. Amino acids: CASSEGTGGPYEQFF.

This clonotype was found many times. The chain links TRBV20-1 to TRBJ2-5; tentative D call: TRBD2 (6 bases). V lost 3 bases and J lost 1, with 12 bases in between. The CDR3 is 14 residues long. CDR1 is DFQATT, CDR2 SNEGSKA, per germline (reference sequence). This CDR3 is CSASSQGGQETQYF. The CDR3, as DNA: TGCAGTGCTAGCAGTCAGGGAGGCCAAGAGACCCAGTACTTC.

This clonotype occurred many times. The chain has TRBV9 and TRBJ2-1; D call uncertain. CDR3 length: 14 amino acids. Per germline, CDR1 SGDLS and CDR2 YYNGEE. V lost 0 bases, J lost 6 bases, and 10 bases lay in between. Here the CDR3 DNA reads TGTGCCAGCAGCGTAGGGATTTCTGTCAATGAGCAGTTCTTC. It yields the protein CASSVGISVNEQFF.